These T cell receptor beta chains were read from a single sample in a study of immune cell composition in non-small cell lung cancer. Generated by immunoSEQ multiplex PCR, the TCRdb table keeps only in-frame clones and is missing some. The sample has several thousand clones, approximately 71% seen once. Material: non-adjacent lung tissue. Receptors originate from a human donor with non-small cell lung cancer. Each CDR3 is given without its conserved first and last residue.

V gene,J gene,CDR3 protein
TRBV19,TRBJ1-1,ASIESTGRTEAF
TRBV10-3,TRBJ1-2,AISDAGPGYT
TRBV10-1,TRBJ2-5,ATSTGTGGQTQY
TRBV19,TRBJ1-5,ASRDSNQPQH
TRBV5-4,TRBJ1-4,ASSSRDREEKLF
TRBV28,TRBJ2-3,ASIKTSLDTQY
TRBV15,TRBJ1-2,ATSISGTGAGGYT
TRBV7-3,TRBJ2-1,ASSSQGDRYNEQF
TRBV7-2,TRBJ1-2,ASSLAATNYGYT
TRBV5-6,TRBJ2-3,ASSWPGSPTDTQY
TRBV28,TRBJ1-5,ASSQGSTASNQPQH
TRBV6-1,TRBJ1-3,ASSESRNTIY
TRBV6-5,TRBJ1-2,ASNPTVGYGYT
TRBV7-8,TRBJ1-2,ASSLTAYGYT
TRBV9,TRBJ1-1,ASSVGQMNTEAF
TRBV13,TRBJ2-1,ASSSRTTKPGFRYNEQF